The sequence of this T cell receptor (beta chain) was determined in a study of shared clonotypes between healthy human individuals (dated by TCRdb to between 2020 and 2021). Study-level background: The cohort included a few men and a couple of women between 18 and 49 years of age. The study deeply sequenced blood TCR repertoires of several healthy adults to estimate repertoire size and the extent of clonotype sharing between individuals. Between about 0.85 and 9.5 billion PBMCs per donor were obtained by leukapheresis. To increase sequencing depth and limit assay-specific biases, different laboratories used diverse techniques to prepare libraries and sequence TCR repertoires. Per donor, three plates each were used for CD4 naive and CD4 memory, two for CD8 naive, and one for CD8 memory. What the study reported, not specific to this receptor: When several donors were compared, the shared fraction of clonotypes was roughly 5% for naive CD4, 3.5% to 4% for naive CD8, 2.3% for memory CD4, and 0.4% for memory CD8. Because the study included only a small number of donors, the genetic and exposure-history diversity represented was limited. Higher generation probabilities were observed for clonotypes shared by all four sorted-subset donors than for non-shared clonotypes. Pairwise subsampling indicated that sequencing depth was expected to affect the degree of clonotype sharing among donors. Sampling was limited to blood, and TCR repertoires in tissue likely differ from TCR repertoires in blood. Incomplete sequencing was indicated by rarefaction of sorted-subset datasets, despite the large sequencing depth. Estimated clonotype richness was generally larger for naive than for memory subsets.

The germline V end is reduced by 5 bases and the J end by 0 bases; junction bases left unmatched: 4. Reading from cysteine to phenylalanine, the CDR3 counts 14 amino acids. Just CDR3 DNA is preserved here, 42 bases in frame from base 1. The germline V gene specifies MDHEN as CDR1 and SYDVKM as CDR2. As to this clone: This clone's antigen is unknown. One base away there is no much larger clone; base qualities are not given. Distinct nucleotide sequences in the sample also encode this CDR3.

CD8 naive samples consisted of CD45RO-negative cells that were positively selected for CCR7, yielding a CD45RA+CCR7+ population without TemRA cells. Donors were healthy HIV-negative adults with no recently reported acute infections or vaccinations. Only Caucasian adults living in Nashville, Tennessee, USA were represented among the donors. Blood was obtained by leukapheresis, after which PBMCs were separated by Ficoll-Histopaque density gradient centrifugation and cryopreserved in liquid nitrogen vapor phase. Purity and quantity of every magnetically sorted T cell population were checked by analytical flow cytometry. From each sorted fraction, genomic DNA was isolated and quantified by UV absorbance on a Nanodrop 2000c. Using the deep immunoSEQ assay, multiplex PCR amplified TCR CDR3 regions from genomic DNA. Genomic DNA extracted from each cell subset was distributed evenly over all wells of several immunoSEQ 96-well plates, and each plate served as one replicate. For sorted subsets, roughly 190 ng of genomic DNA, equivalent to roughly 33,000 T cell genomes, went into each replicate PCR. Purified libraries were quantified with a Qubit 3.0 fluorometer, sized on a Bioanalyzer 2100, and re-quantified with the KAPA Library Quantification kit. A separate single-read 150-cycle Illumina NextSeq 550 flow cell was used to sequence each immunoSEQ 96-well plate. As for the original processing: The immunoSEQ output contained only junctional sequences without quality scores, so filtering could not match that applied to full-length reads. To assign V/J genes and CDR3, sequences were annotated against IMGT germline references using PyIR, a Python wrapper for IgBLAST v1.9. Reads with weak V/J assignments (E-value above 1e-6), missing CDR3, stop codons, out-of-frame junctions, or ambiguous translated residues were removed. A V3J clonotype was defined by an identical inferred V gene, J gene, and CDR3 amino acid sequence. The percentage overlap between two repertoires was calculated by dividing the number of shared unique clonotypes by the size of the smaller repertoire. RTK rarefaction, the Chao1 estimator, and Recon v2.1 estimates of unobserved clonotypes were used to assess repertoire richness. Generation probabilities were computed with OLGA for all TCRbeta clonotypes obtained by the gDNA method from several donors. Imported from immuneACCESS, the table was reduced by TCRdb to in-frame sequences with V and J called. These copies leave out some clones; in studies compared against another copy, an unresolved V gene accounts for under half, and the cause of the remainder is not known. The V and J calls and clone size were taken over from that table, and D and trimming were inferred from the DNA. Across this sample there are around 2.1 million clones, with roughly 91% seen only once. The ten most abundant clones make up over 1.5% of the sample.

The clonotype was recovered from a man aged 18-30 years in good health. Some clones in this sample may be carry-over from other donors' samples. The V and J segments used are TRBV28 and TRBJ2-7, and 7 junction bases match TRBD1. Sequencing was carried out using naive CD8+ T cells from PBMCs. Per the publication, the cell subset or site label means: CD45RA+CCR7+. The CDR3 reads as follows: CASSPTGSSYEQYF. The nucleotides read TGTGCCAGCAGTCCGACAGGGAGCTCCTACGAGCAGTACTTC.